These 13 T cell receptor beta chains were all obtained from the same sample, sequenced in a study of glioma-infiltrating T cells after dendritic cell vaccination. This table comes from immunoSEQ multiplex PCR, and its TCRdb copy is limited to in-frame clones, with some not included. The sample lists roughly 47,000 clones, approximately 85% occurring once. The starting material was blood, obtained before dendritic cell vaccination. Receptor source: a human donor with glioblastoma.

This chain links TRBV7-2 with TRBJ2-7, with D maybe TRBD1 (6 bases). The CDR3 is 16 amino acids. V was shortened by 3 bases and J by 5 bases, with 20 bases between the two germline ends. The germline gives CDR1 SGHTA, CDR2 FQGNSA. In nucleotides, the CDR3 is TGTGCCAGCAGCTTGGGGATCCAGACAGGCGAGGACGAGCAGTACTTC. It is translated as CASSLGIQTGEDEQYF.

The V and J genes are TRBV21-1 and TRBJ1-2; TRBD1, as called in the table, went unchecked against the DNA. TRBV21-1 is classified as a pseudogene. This CDR3 has 13 amino acids. The DNA for the CDR3 is TGTGCCAGCAGCAAGGGACAGGGGGCTGGCTACACCTTC. This gives the protein CASSKGQGAGYTF.

A note on this clone: Other DNA sequences from this sample encode an identical CDR3 as well. This chain links TRBV4-1 with TRBJ2-1; weak D call: TRBD1 (7 bases). The length of the CDR3 is 14 residues. The V and J ends lost 10 bases and 1 base respectively, with 14 bases between them. CDR1 is MGHRA and CDR2 is YSYEKL in the germline V gene. As DNA, the CDR3 is TGCGCCACCGGCCAGGGGGGATCCTACAATGAGCAGTTCTTC. It is translated as CATGQGGSYNEQFF.

CDR3 DNA sequence: TGTGCCAGCAGCCCAACCCCAGCCCGCGGGAGCTACGAGCAGTACTTC. It codes for CASSPTPARGSYEQYF. The chain links TRBV7-2 to TRBJ2-7, with 7 positions matching TRBD2. The V and J ends lost 5 bases and 3 bases, in that order; junction bases with no gene match: 13. The CDR3 length is 16 residues. Germline loops: CDR1 SGHTA, CDR2 FQGNSA.

V usage is TRBV27 and J usage is TRBJ2-7, with 10 bases aligning to TRBD2. The CDR3 contains 17 residues. V was clipped by 0 bases and J by 3 bases; unmatched bases: 8. The V gene's germline CDR1 is MNHEY and CDR2 SMNVEV (reference sequence). The CDR3 spells CASSLSFGASGSYEQYF. The CDR3 DNA sequence: TGTGCCAGCAGTTTATCGTTTGGGGCTAGCGGGAGCTACGAGCAGTACTTC.

The chain combines TRBV19 with TRBJ2-2; 11 bases match TRBD2. The junction had 4 bases not matched to a gene; V was cut back by 3 bases and J by 4 bases. The CDR3 loop spans 16 amino acids. Germline CDR1 is LNHDA and CDR2 is SQIVND (reference sequence). CDR3 region: CASSITGLAGTGELFF. The CDR3 coding sequence is TGTGCCAGTAGTATTACAGGACTAGCGGGCACCGGGGAGCTGTTTTTT.

A remark on this clone: Germline and junction disagree at one end, which may indicate a read error. The chain couples TRBV7-3 to TRBJ1-2; the D is unclear. Germline values: CDR1 SGHTA, CDR2 FQGTGA. The CDR3 runs to 12 residues. CDR3 residues: CASTTSAGGMGF. CDR3 bases: TGTGCCAGCACCACCTCGGCGGGAGGGATGGGCTTC.

This clone was seen a few times. The gene calls are TRBV5-1 and TRBJ2-1, with TRBD1 identical over 11 bases. CDR3 length: 17 amino acids. The V and J ends lost 3 bases and 6 bases, in that order; junction bases with no gene match: 11. Looked up from germline, CDR1 is SGHRS and CDR2 is YFSETQ. In nucleotides, the CDR3 is TGCGCCAGCAGCTGGGGGACAGGGGGTGGCTCGGGCAATGAGCAGTTCTTC. Its translation: CASSWGTGGGSGNEQFF.

The genes are TRBV5-6 and TRBJ1-4; 7 bases agree with TRBD1. Germline V gives CDR1 SGHDT, CDR2 YYEEEE. V trimming: 6 bases; J trimming: 7 bases; junction bases outside the gene matches: 9. This CDR3 has 14 amino acids. The CDR3 loop is CASTDRVWGEKLFF. DNA for the CDR3: TGTGCCAGCACCGACAGGGTTTGGGGTGAAAAACTGTTTTTT.

The V gene is TRBV7-9, the J gene TRBJ1-3, with TRBD1 matching over 8 bases. V lost 5 bases and J lost 7; bases outside the gene matches: 10. Germline values: CDR1 SEHNR, CDR2 FQNEAQ (reference sequence). The CDR3 loop spans 15 amino acids. The CDR3 DNA follows: TGTGCCAGCAGCCCCCAGGACAGGGATCGGAACACCATATATTTT. Translating gives CASSPQDRDRNTIYF.

The V and J genes are TRBV27 and TRBJ1-5; 7 bases are a match to TRBD1. Germline assignment: CDR1 MNHEY and CDR2 SMNVEV (reference sequence). This CDR3 is built from 16 residues. J gave up 2 bases and V 7 bases, and 11 bases lay outside the gene matches. CDR3: CASKGAQGIGNQPQHF. The CDR3 DNA follows: TGTGCCAGCAAGGGGGCTCAGGGTATCGGCAATCAGCCCCAGCATTTT.

CDR3 protein: CASSQDRQGGTEAFF. CDR3 in DNA: TGCGCCAGCAGCCAAGATCGGCAGGGGGGCACTGAAGCTTTCTTT. The chain carries TRBV4-1 and TRBJ1-1, with TRBD1 matching 7 bases. The ends lost 0 bases at V and 4 bases at J; junction bases unmatched: 5. The CDR3 is made up of 15 amino acids. Germline V gives CDR1 MGHRA, CDR2 YSYEKL.

The gene calls are TRBV6-1 and TRBJ1-5; no clear D gene. V was trimmed by 2 bases and J by 2 bases, leaving 4 bases between them. The germline CDR1 and CDR2 sequences are MNHNS and SASEGT. The CDR3 spans 13 residues. This chain's CDR3 is CASSEIGNQPQHF. CDR3 coding DNA: TGTGCCAGCAGTGAAATAGGCAATCAGCCCCAGCATTTT.